This TCR beta chain stems from a study of blood T cells in healthy people across ages. Through a sample-barcoded 5' primer and a J-beta primer mix, a second PCR was run for roughly 7 to 12 cycles. Every cDNA was tagged by a template-switch adaptor with 12 random nucleotides. Using its own MiXCR run on the 5' RACE reads, TCRdb lists one record per CDR3 protein. The sample lists about 590,000 distinct CDR3 sequences, less than 35% occurring once. The CDR3 consists of 15 residues. Germline CDR1 and CDR2: SGHRS and YFSETQ. Between the trimmed V and J ends, which lost 7 bases and 2 bases, there was a span of 17 bases. Total RNA amounts of at least 6 micrograms were extracted per sample. This clonotype has a count of ten or more. The antigen is undetermined. Points from the study as a whole: Diversity of TCR beta per million T cells declined in a roughly linear way with age.

The sample was blood. The rearrangement uses TRBV5-1 and TRBJ2-3, with D hard to call. The clonotype was recovered from a woman of 80 years or more in good health. In nucleotides, the CDR3 is TGCGCCAGCGGCGCCGAGGCAGGAATCACAGATACGCAGTATTTT. Translation gives CASGAEAGITDTQYF.